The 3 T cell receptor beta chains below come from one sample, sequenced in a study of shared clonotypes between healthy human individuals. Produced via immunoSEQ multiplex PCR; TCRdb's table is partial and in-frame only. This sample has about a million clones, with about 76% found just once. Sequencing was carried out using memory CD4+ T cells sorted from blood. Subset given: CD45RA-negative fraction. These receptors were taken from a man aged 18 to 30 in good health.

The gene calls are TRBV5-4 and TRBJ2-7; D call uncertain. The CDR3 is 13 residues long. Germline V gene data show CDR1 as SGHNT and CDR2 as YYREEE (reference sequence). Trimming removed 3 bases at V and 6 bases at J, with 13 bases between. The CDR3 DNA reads TGTGCCAGCAGCTCTGGGCAGGATCTCGAGCAGTACTTC. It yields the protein CASSSGQDLEQYF.

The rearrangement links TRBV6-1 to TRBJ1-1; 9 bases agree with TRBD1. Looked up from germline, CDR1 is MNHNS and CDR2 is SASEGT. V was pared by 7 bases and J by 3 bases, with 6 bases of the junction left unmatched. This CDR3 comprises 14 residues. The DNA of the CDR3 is TGTGCCAGCAATCTACAGGGGGCCCACACTGAAGCTTTCTTT. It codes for CASNLQGAHTEAFF.

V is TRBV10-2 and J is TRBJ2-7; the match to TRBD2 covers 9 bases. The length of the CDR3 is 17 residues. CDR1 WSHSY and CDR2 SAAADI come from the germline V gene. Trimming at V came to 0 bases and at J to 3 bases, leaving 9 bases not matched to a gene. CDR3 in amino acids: CASSESARTSVYYEQYF. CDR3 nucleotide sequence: TGCGCCAGCAGTGAGTCCGCCCGGACTAGCGTCTACTACGAGCAGTACTTC.